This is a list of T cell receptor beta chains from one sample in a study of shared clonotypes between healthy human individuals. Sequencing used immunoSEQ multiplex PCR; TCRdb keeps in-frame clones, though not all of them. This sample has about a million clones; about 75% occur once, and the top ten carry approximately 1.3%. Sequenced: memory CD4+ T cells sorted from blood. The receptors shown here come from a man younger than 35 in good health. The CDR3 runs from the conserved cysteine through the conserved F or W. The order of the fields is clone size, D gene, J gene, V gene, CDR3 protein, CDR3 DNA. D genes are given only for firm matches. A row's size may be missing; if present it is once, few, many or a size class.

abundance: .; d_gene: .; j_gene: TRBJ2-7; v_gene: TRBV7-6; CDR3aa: CASSDSGYEQYF; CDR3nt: TGTGCCAGCAGCGATTCAGGGTACGAGCAGTACTTC
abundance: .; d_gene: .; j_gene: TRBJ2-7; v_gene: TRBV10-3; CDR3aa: CAISPVGYEQYF; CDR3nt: TGTGCCATCAGTCCCGTTGGCTACGAGCAGTACTTC
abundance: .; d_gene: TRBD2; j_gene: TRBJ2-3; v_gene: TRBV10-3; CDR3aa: CATLAGAADTQYF; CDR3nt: TGTGCCACTTTAGCGGGAGCGGCAGATACGCAGTATTTT
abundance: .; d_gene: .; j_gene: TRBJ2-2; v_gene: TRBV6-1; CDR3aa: CASRGTLIKTGELFF; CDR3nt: TGTGCCAGCAGGGGGACACTAATAAAAACCGGGGAGCTGTTTTTT
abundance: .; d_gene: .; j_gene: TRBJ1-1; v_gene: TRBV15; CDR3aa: CATSRDQNTEAFF; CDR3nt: TGTGCCACCAGCAGAGACCAAAACACTGAAGCTTTCTTT
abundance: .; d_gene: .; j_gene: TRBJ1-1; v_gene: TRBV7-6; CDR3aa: CASSASEVRSPNTEAFF; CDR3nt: TGTGCCAGCAGCGCCTCCGAGGTCCGTTCCCCGAACACTGAAGCTTTCTTT
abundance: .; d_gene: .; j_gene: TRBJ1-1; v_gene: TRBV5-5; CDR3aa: CASRFDRLNTEAFF; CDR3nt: TGTGCCAGCAGATTTGACAGACTAAACACTGAAGCTTTCTTT
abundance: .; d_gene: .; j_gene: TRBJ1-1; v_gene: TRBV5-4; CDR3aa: CASSLDGTIRTEAFF; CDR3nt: TGTGCCAGCAGCTTGGATGGGACAATAAGGACTGAAGCTTTCTTT
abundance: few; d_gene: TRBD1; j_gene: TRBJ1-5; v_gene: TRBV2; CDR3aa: CASSGGTGGSGQPQHF; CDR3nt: TGTGCCAGCAGTGGAGGGACAGGGGGCTCCGGTCAGCCCCAGCATTTT
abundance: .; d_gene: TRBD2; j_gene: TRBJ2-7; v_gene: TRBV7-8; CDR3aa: CASSLAGTSVRISYEQYF; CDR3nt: TGTGCCAGCAGCTTAGCCGGGACTAGCGTTCGTATCTCCTACGAGCAGTACTTC
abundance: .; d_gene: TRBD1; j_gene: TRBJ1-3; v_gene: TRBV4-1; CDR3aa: CASSQDRGNTIYF; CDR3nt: TGCGCCAGCAGCCAGGACAGGGGAAACACCATATATTTT
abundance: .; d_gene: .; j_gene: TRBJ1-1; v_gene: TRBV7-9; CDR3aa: CASSLVTSTRGANEAFF; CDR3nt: TGTGCCAGCAGCTTAGTCACTAGTACCAGGGGAGCCAATGAAGCTTTCTTT
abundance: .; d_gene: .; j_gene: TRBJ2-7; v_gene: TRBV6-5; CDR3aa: CASSPVGGHEQYF; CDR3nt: TGTGCCAGCAGTCCAGTCGGTGGACACGAGCAGTACTTC
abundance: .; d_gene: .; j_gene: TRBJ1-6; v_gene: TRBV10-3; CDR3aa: CAIGEGRHNSPLHF; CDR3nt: TGTGCCATCGGCGAGGGACGGCATAATTCACCCCTCCACTTT
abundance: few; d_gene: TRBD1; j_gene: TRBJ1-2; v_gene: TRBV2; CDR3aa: CASGRLQGASYGYTF; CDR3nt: TGTGCCAGCGGACGTCTACAGGGGGCGAGCTATGGCTACACCTTC
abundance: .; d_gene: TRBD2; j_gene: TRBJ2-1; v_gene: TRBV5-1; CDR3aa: CASSSTSGVGVEQFF; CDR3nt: TGCGCCAGCAGCTCAACTAGCGGGGTGGGTGTTGAGCAGTTCTTC
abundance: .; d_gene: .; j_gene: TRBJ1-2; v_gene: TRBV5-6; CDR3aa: CASSLVGKGIYGYTF; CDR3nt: TGTGCCAGCAGCTTGGTTGGGAAGGGGATCTATGGCTACACCTTC
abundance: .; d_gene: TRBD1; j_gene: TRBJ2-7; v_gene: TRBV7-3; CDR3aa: CASSDRGIQYF; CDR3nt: TGTGCCAGCAGCGACAGGGGAATCCAGTACTTC
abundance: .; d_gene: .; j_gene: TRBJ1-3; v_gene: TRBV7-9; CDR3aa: CASSSLIGNTIYF; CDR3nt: TGTGCCAGCAGCTCCTTAATTGGAAACACCATATATTTT
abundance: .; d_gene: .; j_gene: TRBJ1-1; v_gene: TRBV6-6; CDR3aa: CASTLVGGNTEAFF; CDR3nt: TGTGCCAGCACCCTAGTGGGTGGGAACACTGAAGCTTTCTTT
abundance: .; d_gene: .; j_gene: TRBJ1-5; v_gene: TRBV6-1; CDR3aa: CASRAGYGNQPQHF; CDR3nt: TGTGCCAGCAGAGCGGGATATGGCAATCAGCCCCAGCATTTT
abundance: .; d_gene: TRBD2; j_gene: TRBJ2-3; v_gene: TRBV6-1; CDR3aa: CASSELRGGADTQYF; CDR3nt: TGTGCCAGCAGTGAATTGCGGGGGGGAGCAGATACGCAGTATTTT
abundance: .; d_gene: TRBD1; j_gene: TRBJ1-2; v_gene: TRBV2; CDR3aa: CASSSTGTAYGYTF; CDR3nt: TGTGCCAGCAGTAGCACCGGGACAGCCTATGGCTACACCTTC
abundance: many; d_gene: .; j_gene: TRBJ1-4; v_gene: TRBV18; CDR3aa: CASSPDRNEKLFF; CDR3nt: TGTGCCAGCTCACCCGACCGTAATGAAAAACTGTTTTTT
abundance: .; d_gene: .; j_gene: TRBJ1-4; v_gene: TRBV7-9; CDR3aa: CASSLDGEEKLFF; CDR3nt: TGTGCCAGCAGCTTGGACGGAGAGGAAAAACTGTTTTTT
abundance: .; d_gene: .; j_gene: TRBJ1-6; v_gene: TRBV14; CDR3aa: CASSLSDRARNSPLHF; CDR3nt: TGTGCCAGCAGCCTCTCCGACCGGGCCAGGAATTCACCCCTCCACTTT
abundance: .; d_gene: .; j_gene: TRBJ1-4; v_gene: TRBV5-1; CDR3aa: CASSRDGADLGKLFF; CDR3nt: TGCGCCAGCAGCCGGGATGGGGCTGATTTGGGAAAACTGTTTTTT
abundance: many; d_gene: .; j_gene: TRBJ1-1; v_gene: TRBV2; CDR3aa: CASSEEGNTEAFF; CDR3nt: TGTGCCAGCAGTGAAGAGGGGAACACTGAAGCTTTCTTT
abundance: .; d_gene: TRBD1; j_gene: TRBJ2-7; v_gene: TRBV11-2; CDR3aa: CASSLGDRVPYEQYF; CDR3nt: TGTGCCAGCAGCTTAGGGGACAGGGTCCCCTACGAGCAGTACTTC
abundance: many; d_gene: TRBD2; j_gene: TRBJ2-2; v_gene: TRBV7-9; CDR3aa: CASSRSGGYFTGELFF; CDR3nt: TGTGCCAGCAGCCGGAGCGGGGGTTACTTTACCGGGGAGCTGTTTTTT
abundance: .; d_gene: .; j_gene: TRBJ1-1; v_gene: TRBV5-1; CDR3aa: CASSLEGSMNTEAFF; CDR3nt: TGCGCCAGCAGCTTGGAAGGGTCCATGAACACTGAAGCTTTCTTT
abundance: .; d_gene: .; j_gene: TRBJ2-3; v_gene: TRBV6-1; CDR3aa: CASSVRASETDTQYF; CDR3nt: TGTGCCAGCAGCGTCAGGGCGAGTGAGACAGATACGCAGTATTTT
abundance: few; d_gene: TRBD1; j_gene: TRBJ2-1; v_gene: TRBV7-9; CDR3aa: CASSNLGRDRYNEQFF; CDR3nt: TGTGCCAGCAGCAACTTAGGACGGGACAGGTACAATGAGCAGTTCTTC
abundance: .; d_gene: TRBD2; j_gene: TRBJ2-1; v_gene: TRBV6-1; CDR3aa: CASRRLAGGNEQFF; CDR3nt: TGTGCCAGCAGGAGACTAGCGGGAGGGAATGAGCAGTTCTTC
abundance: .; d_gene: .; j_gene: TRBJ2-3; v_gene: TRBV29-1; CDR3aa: CSVGGFSSTDTQYF; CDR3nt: TGCAGCGTTGGAGGGTTCTCCTCCACAGATACGCAGTATTTT
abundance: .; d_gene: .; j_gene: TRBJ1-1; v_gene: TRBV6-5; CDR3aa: CASRPPRGGTEAFF; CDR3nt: TGTGCCAGCAGACCTCCCAGGGGCGGTACTGAAGCTTTCTTT
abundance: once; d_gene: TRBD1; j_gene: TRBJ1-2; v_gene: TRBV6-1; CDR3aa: CASLEGAGGYTF; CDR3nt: TGTGCCAGCCTCGAGGGGGCGGGAGGCTACACCTTC
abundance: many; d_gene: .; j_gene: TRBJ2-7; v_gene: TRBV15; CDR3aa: CATSRNTGTEQYF; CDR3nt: TGTGCCACCAGCAGAAATACAGGGACCGAGCAGTACTTC
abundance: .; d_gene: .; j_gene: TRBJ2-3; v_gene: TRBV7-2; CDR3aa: CASSARTGITDTQYF; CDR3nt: TGTGCCAGCAGCGCCCGCACCGGGATCACAGATACGCAGTATTTT
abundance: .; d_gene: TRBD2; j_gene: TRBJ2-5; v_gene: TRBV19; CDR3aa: CASSTWGGETQYF; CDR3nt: TGTGCCAGTAGTACCTGGGGGGGGGAGACCCAGTACTTC
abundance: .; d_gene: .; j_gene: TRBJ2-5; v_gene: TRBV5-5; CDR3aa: CASSSSDWSGTQYF; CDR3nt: TGTGCCAGCAGCTCCTCTGACTGGAGTGGGACCCAGTACTTC
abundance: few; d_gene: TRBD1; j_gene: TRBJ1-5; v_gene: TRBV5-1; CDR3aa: CASSRTGRSDQPQHF; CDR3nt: TGCGCCAGCAGCCGGACAGGGAGGAGCGATCAGCCCCAGCATTTT
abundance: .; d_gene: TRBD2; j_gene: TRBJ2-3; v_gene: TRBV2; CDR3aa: CASSVSGGTDTQYF; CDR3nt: TGTGCCAGCAGTGTATCCGGGGGGACAGATACGCAGTATTTT
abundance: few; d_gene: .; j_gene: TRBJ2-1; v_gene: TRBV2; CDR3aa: CASTRGHADNEQFF; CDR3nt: TGTGCCAGCACCAGGGGCCACGCGGACAATGAGCAGTTCTTC
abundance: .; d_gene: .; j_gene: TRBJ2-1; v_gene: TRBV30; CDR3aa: CAWSDDNEQFF; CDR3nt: TGTGCCTGGAGTGACGACAATGAGCAGTTCTTC
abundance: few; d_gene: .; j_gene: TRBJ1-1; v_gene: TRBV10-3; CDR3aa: CAISGKGEVTEAFF; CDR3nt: TGTGCCATCAGTGGTAAAGGGGAGGTCACTGAAGCTTTCTTT
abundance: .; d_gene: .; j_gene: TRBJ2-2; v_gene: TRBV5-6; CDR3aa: CASSLRNERWLNTGELFF; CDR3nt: TGTGCCAGCAGCTTGAGGAATGAGCGATGGCTAAACACCGGGGAGCTGTTTTTT